One and the same sample provided the 4 T cell receptor beta chains below, sequenced in a study of shared clonotypes between healthy human individuals. Libraries were prepared by immunoSEQ multiplex PCR; TCRdb keeps only in-frame clonotypes and omits some of them. The sample contains approximately 2.1 million clones, over 90% of which appear only once. Sequences were obtained from naive CD4+ T cells from PBMCs. Subset specified: CD45RA+ positively selected. The receptor source for this set is a man younger than 35 in good health. Some clones in this sample may be carry-over from other donors' samples.

The CDR3 sequence: CASTNYGGVGQPQHF. CDR3 DNA: TGTGCCAGCACCAATTATGGGGGGGTGGGTCAGCCCCAGCATTTT. The chain links TRBV2 to TRBJ1-5, with a weak D call TRBD1 (5 bases). CDR3 size: 15 residues. V was trimmed by 7 bases and J by 6 bases, leaving 19 bases between them. In germline, CDR1 is SNHLY, CDR2 FYNNEI.

The J gene is TRBJ2-7, the V gene TRBV5-1, with TRBD1 matching over 10 bases. The CDR3 consists of 15 residues. V was clipped by 4 bases and J by 1 base; unmatched bases: 5. From germline, CDR1 is SGHRS and CDR2 YFSETQ. This CDR3 reads CASSVGQGLSYEQYF. The CDR3 nucleotides are TGCGCCAGCAGCGTGGGACAGGGGCTTTCCTACGAGCAGTACTTC.

As regards this clone: Other nucleotide sequences in the sample specify the same CDR3. This sequence joins TRBV6-1 and TRBJ1-1, with D hard to call. Germline lookup yields CDR1 MNHNS and CDR2 SASEGT. There are 13 residues in the CDR3. Trimming removed 2 bases at V and 1 base at J, with 5 bases between. The CDR3 is CASSERENTEAFF. The CDR3 bases are TGTGCCAGCAGTGAACGGGAGAACACTGAAGCTTTCTTT.

The chain employs TRBV11-2 and TRBJ1-4, with TRBD1 as a possible D gene (5 bases). Germline V gives CDR1 SGHAT, CDR2 FQNNGV. Trimming left V 2 bases short and J 5 bases short, with 12 bases between. The CDR3 runs to 15 residues. The CDR3 region is CASSLRGPTNEKLFF. CDR3 nucleotide sequence: TGTGCCAGCAGCTTAAGGGGTCCGACAAATGAAAAACTGTTTTTT.